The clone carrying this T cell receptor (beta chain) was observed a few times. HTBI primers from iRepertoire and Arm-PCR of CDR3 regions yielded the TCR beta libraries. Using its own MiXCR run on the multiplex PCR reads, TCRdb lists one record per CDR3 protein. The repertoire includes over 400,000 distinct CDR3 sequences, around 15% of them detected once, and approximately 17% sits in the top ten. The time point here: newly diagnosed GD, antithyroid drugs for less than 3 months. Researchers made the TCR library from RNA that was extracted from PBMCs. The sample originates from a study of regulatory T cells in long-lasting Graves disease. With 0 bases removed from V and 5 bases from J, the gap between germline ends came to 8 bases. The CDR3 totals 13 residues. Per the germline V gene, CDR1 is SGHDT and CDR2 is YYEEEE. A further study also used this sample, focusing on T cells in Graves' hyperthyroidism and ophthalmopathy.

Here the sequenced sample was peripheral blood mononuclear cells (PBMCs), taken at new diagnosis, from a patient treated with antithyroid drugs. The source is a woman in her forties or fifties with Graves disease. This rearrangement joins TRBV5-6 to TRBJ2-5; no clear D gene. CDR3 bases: TGTGCCAGCAGCTTGGGACCTCTCGAGACCCAGTACTTC. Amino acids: CASSLGPLETQYF.